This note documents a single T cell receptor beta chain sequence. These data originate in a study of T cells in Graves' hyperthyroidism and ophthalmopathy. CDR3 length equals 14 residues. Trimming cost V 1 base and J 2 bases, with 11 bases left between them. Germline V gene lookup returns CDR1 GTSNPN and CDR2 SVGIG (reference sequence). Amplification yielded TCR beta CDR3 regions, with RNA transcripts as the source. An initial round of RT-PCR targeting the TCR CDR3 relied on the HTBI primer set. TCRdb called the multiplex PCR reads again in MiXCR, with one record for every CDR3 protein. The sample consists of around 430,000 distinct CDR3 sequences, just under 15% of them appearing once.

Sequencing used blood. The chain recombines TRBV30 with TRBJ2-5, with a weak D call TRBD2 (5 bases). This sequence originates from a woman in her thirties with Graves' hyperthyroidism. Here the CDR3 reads CAWSGERLQETQYF. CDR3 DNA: TGTGCCTGGAGTGGCGAGAGACTACAAGAGACCCAGTACTTC.